The next 5 T cell receptor beta chains were all read from a single sample in a study of siplizumab effects on memory and regulatory T cells. Method: immunoSEQ multiplex PCR; TCRdb's copy keeps in-frame clones and lacks some. Of 90,000 to 95,000 clones detected, about 96% appear once; the ten largest clones hold under 0.04%. Sequencing was done on a sample of naive CD4+ T cells sorted from blood. The source is a human donor in good health.

The CDR3 DNA sequence: TGTGCCAGCAGCTTAATTGCAGGGGAGGAAAAACTGTTTTTT. This sequence encodes CASSLIAGEEKLFF. V usage is TRBV11-2 and J usage is TRBJ1-4; D might be TRBD1 (6 bases). Germline CDR1 and CDR2: SGHAT and FQNNGV. Trimming left V 2 bases short and J 8 bases short, with 12 bases between. This CDR3 is 14 amino acids long.

This clone was detected only once. V is TRBV7-3 and J is TRBJ2-2, with TRBD2 as a possible D gene (5 bases). Germline CDR1 is SGHTA and CDR2 is FQGTGA. V lost 1 base and J 4 bases, leaving 13 bases between the germline ends. This CDR3 region has 16 residues. CDR3 in DNA: TGTGCCAGCAGCTTAATGCCCCCTGGAGGCACCGGGGAGCTGTTTTTT. This gives the protein CASSLMPPGGTGELFF.

J is TRBJ2-1 and V is TRBV19; weak D call: TRBD1 (6 bases). Germline V lookup: CDR1 LNHDA, CDR2 SQIVND (reference sequence). The length of the CDR3 is 14 residues. V was shortened by 5 bases and J by 9 bases, with 17 bases between the two germline ends. CDR3 sequence (DNA): TGTGCCAGTAGTCTGAGGACAGATTGGGGTGAGCAGTTCTTC. Encoded protein: CASSLRTDWGEQFF.

This rearrangement joins TRBV5-1 to TRBJ2-5, with D perhaps TRBD1 or TRBD2 (5 bases each). Trimming removed 8 bases at V and 7 bases at J, with 18 bases between. CDR1 is SGHRS and CDR2 is YFSETQ in the germline V gene. This CDR3 region has 13 residues. CDR3 coding DNA: TGCGCCAGTACCGGGACCTCCTGGGCGACCCAGTACTTC. It translates to CASTGTSWATQYF.

V usage is TRBV10-1 and J usage is TRBJ2-1; 11 bases fit TRBD2. Germline CDR1 reads WNHNN; CDR2 reads SYGVQD (reference sequence). This CDR3 is 16 amino acids long. V lost 6 bases to trimming and J lost 10 bases; unmatched junction nucleotides: 14. This chain's CDR3 is CASSGHSGGAFKEQFF. The CDR3 coding sequence is TGCGCCAGCAGCGGTCATAGCGGGGGGGCCTTCAAGGAGCAGTTCTTC.